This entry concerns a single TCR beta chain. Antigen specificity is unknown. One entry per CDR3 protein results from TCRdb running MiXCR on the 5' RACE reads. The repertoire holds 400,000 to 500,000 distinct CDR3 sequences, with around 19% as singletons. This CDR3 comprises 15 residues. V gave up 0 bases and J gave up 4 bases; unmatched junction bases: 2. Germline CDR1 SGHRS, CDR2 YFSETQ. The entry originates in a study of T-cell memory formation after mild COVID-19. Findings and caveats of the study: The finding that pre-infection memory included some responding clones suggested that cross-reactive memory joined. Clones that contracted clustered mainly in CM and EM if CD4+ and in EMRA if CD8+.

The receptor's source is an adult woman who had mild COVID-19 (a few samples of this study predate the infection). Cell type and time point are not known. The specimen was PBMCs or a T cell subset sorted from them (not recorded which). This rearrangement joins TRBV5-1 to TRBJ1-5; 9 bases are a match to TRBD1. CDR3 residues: CASSLGQGVNQPQHF. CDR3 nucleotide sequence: TGCGCCAGCAGCTTGGGACAGGGGGTGAATCAGCCCCAGCATTTT. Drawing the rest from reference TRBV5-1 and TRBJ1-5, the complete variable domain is KAGVTQTPRYLIKTRGQQVTLSCSPISGHRSVSWYQQTPGQGLQFLFEYFSETQRNKGNFPGRFSGRQFSNSRSEMNVSTLELGDSALYLCASSLGQGVNQPQHFGDGTRLSIL.